This T cell receptor beta chain was identified during a study of shared clonotypes between healthy human individuals (dated by TCRdb to the early 2020s). Notes on the research overall: Three men and two women, aged 18 to 49 years, made up the cohort. To estimate repertoire size and how much clonotype sharing occurs between individuals, the study deeply sequenced the blood TCR repertoires of five healthy adults. Libraries were prepared and TCR repertoires were sequenced by different laboratories using diverse techniques, in order to increase sequencing depth and limit assay-specific biases. Each donor's leukapheresis produced roughly between roughly 0.85 and 9.5 billion PBMCs. Per donor, three plates each were used for CD4 naive and CD4 memory, two for CD8 naive, and one for CD8 memory.

CD8 naive samples consisted of CD45RO-negative cells that were positively selected for CCR7, yielding a CD45RA+CCR7+ population without TemRA cells. The donors were healthy, HIV-negative adults with no recently reported acute infections or vaccinations. Only Caucasian adults living in Nashville, Tennessee, USA were represented among the donors. Blood was collected by leukapheresis, and PBMCs were isolated by Ficoll-Histopaque density gradient centrifugation and then cryopreserved in liquid nitrogen vapor phase. Analytical flow cytometry was used to check the purity and quantity of every magnetically sorted T cell population. Genomic DNA was isolated from each sorted fraction and quantified by UV absorbance on a Nanodrop 2000c. The CDR3 sequence holds 15 residues, the cysteine and phenylalanine included. The kept DNA is CDR3 alone, 45 bases in frame from the first base. V is pared back by 1 base and J by 5 bases, with 14 bases lying between the germline termini. Via the germline V gene, CDR1 is MGHDK and CDR2 SYGVNS.

Summary of the overall study and its limitations: The small number of donors limited the genetic and exposure-history diversity represented. Naive subsets generally had larger estimated clonotype richness than memory subsets. Based on pairwise subsampling, the degree of clonotype sharing among donors was expected to be affected by sequencing depth. Sampling was limited to blood, and TCR repertoires in tissue likely differ from TCR repertoires in blood. Even with the large sequencing depth, rarefaction of the sorted-subset datasets indicated that sequencing was incomplete. Across a handful of donors, approximately 5% of naive CD4, roughly 3.5% of naive CD8, roughly 2.2% of memory CD4, and about 0.44% of memory CD8 clonotypes were shared. Compared with non-shared clonotypes, the clonotypes found in all four sorted-subset donors had higher generation probabilities.

Using the deep immunoSEQ assay, multiplex PCR amplified TCR CDR3 regions from genomic DNA. Extracted genomic DNA from each cell subset was distributed evenly across all wells of several immunoSEQ 96-well plates, and each plate was treated as a replicate. For sorted subsets, roughly 200 ng genomic DNA, equal to 30,000 or so T cell genomes, was loaded into each replicate PCR. The purified libraries were quantified using a Qubit 3.0 fluorometer, sized with a Bioanalyzer 2100, and then quantified again using the KAPA Library Quantification kit. Each immunoSEQ 96-well plate was sequenced on its own single-read 150-cycle Illumina NextSeq 550 flow cell. The study's own analysis went as follows. Because only junctional sequences without quality scores were contained in the immunoSEQ output, filtering matching that applied to full-length reads could not be performed. Sequences were annotated with PyIR, a Python wrapper for IgBLAST v1.9, using IMGT germline references to assign V/J genes and CDR3. Any read was removed if the V/J assignment was weak (E-value above 1e-6), the CDR3 was missing, or the read contained stop codons, out-of-frame junctions, or ambiguous translated residues. V3J clonotypes were defined by identical inferred V gene, J gene, and CDR3 amino acid sequence. To compute the percentage overlap between repertoires, the number of shared unique clonotypes was divided by the size of the smaller repertoire. Repertoire richness was assessed with RTK rarefaction, the Chao1 estimator, and Recon v2.1 estimates of unobserved clonotypes. For all TCRbeta clonotypes obtained by the gDNA method from four donors, generation probabilities were computed with OLGA. TCRdb holds this immuneACCESS table with in-frame rearrangements only. Some clones are missing; in checked studies, unresolved V genes explain under half, and the rest has no known cause. That table is the source of V, J and clone size, and D and trimming were worked out from the DNA. In all, the sample holds about 2 million clones, and just under 95% of those were seen once. 0.9% to 1.3% of the sample is in the top ten clones.

For this clone: No cognate antigen has been identified for it. Base qualities are not provided; no much larger clone lies one nucleotide away.

This chain joins TRBV25-1 to TRBJ2-5, with TRBD1 perhaps the D gene, on 6 matching bases. The origin of this receptor is a man aged 18 to 35 in good health. What was sequenced was naive CD8+ T cells sorted from blood. The cell subset or site label, read with the paper, signifies: CD45RA+CCR7+. The base sequence is TGTGCCAGCAGTGAATGGGTGGCAGGGGAGGAGACCCAGTACTTC. This sequence encodes CASSEWVAGEETQYF.